Listed below are T cell receptor beta chains from one sample, sequenced in a study of T cells after posttransplantation cyclophosphamide. Some clones are missing from TCRdb's copy, which holds only in-frame ones; the method was immunoSEQ multiplex PCR. The table lists tens of thousands of clones, 86% of them singletons. The sample consisted of PBMCs, taken after allogeneic stem cell transplant with posttransplant cyclophosphamide. These TCRs come from a female patient in her 30s who received an allogeneic stem cell transplant from an unrelated donor, was CMV-positive, and had no GVHD. Some of the T cells might come from the graft donor. Both conserved end residues are trimmed from each CDR3. Each record gives: clone size, J gene, V gene, CDR3 protein. Not all rows give a size; the values are once, few, many and, for expanded clones, a class.

>once|TRBJ2-7|TRBV7-9
ASSLAVDSEQY
>few|TRBJ2-3|TRBV28
ASSLRTGPDTQY
>-|TRBJ2-5|TRBV10-3
AISDRMDSGETQY
>-|TRBJ2-6|TRBV6-5
ASRGQGAGANVLT
>-|TRBJ2-6|TRBV7-8
ASSVRDRPIVGANVLT
>-|TRBJ2-5|TRBV4-2
ASSPVGGRETQY
>-|TRBJ1-4|TRBV4-2
ASSRRASGGGPNEKLF
>-|TRBJ2-3|TRBV9
ASSVAWGGPATDTQY
>once|TRBJ2-1|TRBV23-1
ASSQRGIDKSSYNEQF
>few|TRBJ1-5|TRBV2
ASSDRGQPQH
>-|TRBJ2-7|TRBV19
ASKQVGSYEQY
>-|TRBJ1-6|TRBV27
ASSSVGGSPLH
>-|TRBJ2-1|TRBV9
ASSHSYNEQF
>few|TRBJ2-3|TRBV7-8
ASSLGPEADTQY
>-|TRBJ2-5|TRBV15
ATSLDRGLGETQY
>-|TRBJ2-1|TRBV18
ASSRDSRGSYNEQF
>-|TRBJ2-6|TRBV30
ASQDKSGANVLT
>-|TRBJ2-5|TRBV7-6
ASSFDRGVVQETQY
>-|TRBJ2-7|TRBV10-3
ASFGTGSIEQY
>-|TRBJ1-4|TRBV6-6
ASSYGGVTNEKLF
>-|TRBJ1-1|TRBV7-9
ASSSGGGGAF
>-|TRBJ1-1|TRBV19
ASNSAGGTNTEAF
>once|TRBJ1-1|TRBV10-3
AISESHSTNTEAF
>-|TRBJ1-2|TRBV29-1
SVVPKGGSGYT
>once|TRBJ2-3|TRBV15
ATSRGRGGLTDTQY
>-|TRBJ2-5|TRBV25-1
ASHPEDREETQY
>-|TRBJ1-1|TRBV5-1
ASSLGGGPEAF
>-|TRBJ2-7|TRBV27
ASRRTGMYEQY
>-|TRBJ2-2|TRBV19
ASSKRAGGYTGELF
>-|TRBJ2-7|TRBV10-2
ASSETRTQSYEQY
>-|TRBJ1-2|TRBV6-5
ASSYTSNYGYT
>-|TRBJ2-1|TRBV5-1
ASSSSGGAPEQF
>-|TRBJ1-2|TRBV5-1
ASSLDRDYGYT
>-|TRBJ2-3|TRBV5-1
ASSFGDTQY
>-|TRBJ2-5|TRBV14
ASSQGGGETQY